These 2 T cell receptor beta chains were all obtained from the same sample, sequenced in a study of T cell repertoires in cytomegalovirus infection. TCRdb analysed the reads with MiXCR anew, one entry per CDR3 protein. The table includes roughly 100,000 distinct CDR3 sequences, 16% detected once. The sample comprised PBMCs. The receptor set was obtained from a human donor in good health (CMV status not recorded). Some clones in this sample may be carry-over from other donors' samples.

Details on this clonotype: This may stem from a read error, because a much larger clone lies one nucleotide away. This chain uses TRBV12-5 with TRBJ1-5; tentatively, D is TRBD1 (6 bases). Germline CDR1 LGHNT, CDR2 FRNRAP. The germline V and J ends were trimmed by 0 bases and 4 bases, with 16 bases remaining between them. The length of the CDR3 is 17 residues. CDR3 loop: CASGLVQGKVGNQPQHF. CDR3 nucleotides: TGTGCTAGTGGTTTGGTACAGGGAAAGGTGGGGAATCAGCCCCAGCATTTT.

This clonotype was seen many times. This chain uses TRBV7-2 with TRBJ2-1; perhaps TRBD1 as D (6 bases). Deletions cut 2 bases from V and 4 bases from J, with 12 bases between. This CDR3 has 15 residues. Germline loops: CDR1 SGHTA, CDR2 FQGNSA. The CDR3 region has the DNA TGTGCCAGCAGCTTATTGGGGACATCATACAATGAGCAGTTCTTC. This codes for CASSLLGTSYNEQFF.